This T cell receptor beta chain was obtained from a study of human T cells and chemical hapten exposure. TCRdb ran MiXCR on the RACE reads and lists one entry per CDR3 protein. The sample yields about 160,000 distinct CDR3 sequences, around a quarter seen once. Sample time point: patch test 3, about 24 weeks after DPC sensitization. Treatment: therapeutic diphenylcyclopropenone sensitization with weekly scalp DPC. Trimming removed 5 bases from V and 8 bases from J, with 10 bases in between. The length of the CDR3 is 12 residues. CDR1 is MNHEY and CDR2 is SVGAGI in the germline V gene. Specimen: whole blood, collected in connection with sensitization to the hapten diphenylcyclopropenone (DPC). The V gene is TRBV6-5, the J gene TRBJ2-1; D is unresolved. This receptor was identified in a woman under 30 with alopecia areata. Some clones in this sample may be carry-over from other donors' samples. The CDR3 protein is CASSGRRDEQFF. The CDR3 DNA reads TGTGCCAGCAGTGGAAGGCGTGATGAGCAGTTCTTC.